The rows below give T cell receptor beta chains drawn from one sample of a study of Graves' ophthalmopathy and Graves' hyperthyroidism. In TCRdb, the multiplex PCR reads were re-called with MiXCR into one record per CDR3 protein. The table lists almost 750,000 distinct CDR3 sequences, 35% to 50% of them singletons. Sample: peripheral blood. Every receptor here comes from an adult man with Graves' ophthalmopathy. Both conserved end residues are part of each CDR3. A D gene is named only where the DNA matches it firmly. Clone size, where shown, is once, few, many, or a class for clones that have expanded.

TRBV9	TRBJ1-2	NA	many	TGTGCCAGCAGCCATGGGAGGTATGGCTACACCTTC	CASSHGRYGYTF
TRBV2	TRBJ2-2	TRBD1	few	TGTGCCAGCAGTAGTCGACAGGGTGGGGAGCAGTTTTTT	CASSSRQGGEQFF
TRBV20-1	TRBJ1-1	NA	NA	TGCAGTGCTAGTGAGCAGCGGGGGATGAACACTGAAGCTTTCTTT	CSASEQRGMNTEAFF
TRBV20-1	TRBJ1-5	TRBD1	few	TGCAGTGCTAGGGTTAGACAGGGCGATCAGCCCCAGCATTTT	CSARVRQGDQPQHF
TRBV10-3	TRBJ2-7	NA	NA	TGTGCCATCAGTGCTCCAGTGAATGAGCAGTACTTC	CAISAPVNEQYF
TRBV7-2	TRBJ1-1	NA	many	TGTGCCAGCAGGAAACGGGACTCTGGAGGAGCTTTCTTT	CASRKRDSGGAFF
TRBV25-1	TRBJ2-1	TRBD2	NA	TGTGCCAGCAGCCATCTGACTAGCGGGGGTAGTAAGCAGTTCTTC	CASSHLTSGGSKQFF
TRBV5-4	TRBJ1-2	TRBD1	NA	TGTGCCAGCAGCTTGGACAGGGGTCAAACCTATGGCTACACCTTC	CASSLDRGQTYGYTF
TRBV10-3	TRBJ2-7	TRBD2	NA	TGTGCCAGCAGTCCCGGACTAGCGGGAGCGGACGAGCAGTACTTC	CASSPGLAGADEQYF
TRBV7-8	TRBJ2-7	TRBD2	many	TGTGCCAGCAGCTTTCTGCGGGGGACCTACGAGCAGTACTTC	CASSFLRGTYEQYF
TRBV2	TRBJ1-1	NA	NA	TGTGCCAGCAGTGCTACGACCGGGTTGAACACTGAAGCTTTCTTT	CASSATTGLNTEAFF
TRBV7-9	TRBJ2-2	NA	NA	TGTGCCAGCAGCCAAGGGATGTACACCGGGGAGCTGTTTTTT	CASSQGMYTGELFF
TRBV6-6	TRBJ1-5	NA	few	TGTGCCAGCAGTGCCCAGGATAGCAATCAGCCCCAGCATTTT	CASSAQDSNQPQHF
TRBV7-9	TRBJ1-4	NA	few	TGTGCCAGCAGGAGACAGGCAACTAATGAAAAACTGTTTTTT	CASRRQATNEKLFF
TRBV12-3/TRBV12-4	TRBJ2-5	NA	NA	TGTGCCAGTCTCCCCCTGGACTTCGGAGAGACCCAGTACTTC	CASLPLDFGETQYF
TRBV5-8	TRBJ2-7	TRBD2	few	TGTGCCAGCAGATTTACTAGCGGGAGAGGTTACGAGCAGTACTTC	CASRFTSGRGYEQYF
TRBV12-3/TRBV12-4	TRBJ2-5	TRBD2	many	TGTGCCAGCAGTGGAGCGGGGGAGACCCAGTACTTC	CASSGAGETQYF
TRBV7-3	TRBJ1-4	NA	few	TGTGCCAGCAGCCAAGATCCCAGTAGTAATGAAAAACTGTTTTTT	CASSQDPSSNEKLFF
TRBV7-9	TRBJ1-1	TRBD1	many	TGTGCCAGCAGCTTATCGACAGGGATGGGCACTGAAGCTTTCTTT	CASSLSTGMGTEAFF
TRBV24-1	TRBJ1-1	NA	NA	TGTGCCACCAGTACCGACAGGAACACTGAAGCTTTCTTT	CATSTDRNTEAFF
TRBV5-4	TRBJ1-2	TRBD1	few	TGTGCCAGCAGCTTGGGACAGGGGATGAACTATGGCTACACCTTC	CASSLGQGMNYGYTF
TRBV2	TRBJ1-1	NA	many	TGTGCCAGCAGCGGGGGAGAGACTGAAGCTTTCTTT	CASSGGETEAFF
TRBV15	TRBJ1-2	NA	many	TGTGCCACCAGCAGAGATTTATCGGGCTATGGCTACACCTTC	CATSRDLSGYGYTF
TRBV29-1	TRBJ2-5	TRBD2	many	TGCAGCGTCGGCCCAACTAGCGGCCAAGAGACCCAGTACTTC	CSVGPTSGQETQYF
TRBV19	TRBJ1-2	NA	NA	TGTGCCAGTAGTATGGGGGATACGAAGAACTTGGGCTATGGCTACACCTTC	CASSMGDTKNLGYGYTF
TRBV20-1	TRBJ2-7	NA	NA	TGCAGTGCTCCCTGGGGAGATGACGAGCAGTACTTC	CSAPWGDDEQYF
TRBV29-1	TRBJ1-2	NA	many	TGCAGCATAAAAGGGGCAGGGTGGGATGGCTACACCTTC	CSIKGAGWDGYTF
TRBV25-1	TRBJ1-5	NA	NA	TGTGCCAGCAGAGACGGCTCGTCGGTAGGACAGCCCCAGCATTTT	CASRDGSSVGQPQHF
TRBV7-9	TRBJ1-2	NA	NA	TGTGCCAGCAGCCAGGATGGTTTTAACTATGGCTACACCTTC	CASSQDGFNYGYTF
TRBV11-2	TRBJ1-4	NA	once	TGTGCCAGCAGCAGGACGGCGGCTCATGAAAAACTGCTTTTT	CASSRTAAHEKLLF
TRBV7-6	TRBJ2-7	TRBD1	many	TGTGCCAGCCAGCCCCAACCGACAGGGTCCTACGAGCAGTACTTC	CASQPQPTGSYEQYF
TRBV25-1	TRBJ2-5	NA	NA	TGTGCCAGCAGTCAAACACCAACCAGGTACCAAGAGACCCAGTACTTC	CASSQTPTRYQETQYF
TRBV19	TRBJ1-1	TRBD1	few	TGTGCCAGTAGTATTACAGGGGACCTGAACACTGAAGCTTTCTTT	CASSITGDLNTEAFF
TRBV10-3	TRBJ2-7	NA	NA	TGTGCCAGCAGGAGGGGGGGGGCCTACGAGCAGTACTTC	CASRRGGAYEQYF
TRBV9	TRBJ1-1	NA	many	TGTGCCAGCAGCGTCGACGGCAGGGAGAACACTGAAGCTTTCTTT	CASSVDGRENTEAFF
TRBV25-1	TRBJ2-7	TRBD1	NA	TGTGCCAGCAGTGCCGGGACAGGGAGGAACGAGCAGTACTTC	CASSAGTGRNEQYF
TRBV7-2	TRBJ2-7	NA	many	TGTGCCAGCAGCTTAGATACACAGGGCCCCTACGAGCAGTACTTC	CASSLDTQGPYEQYF
TRBV25-1	TRBJ2-2	TRBD2	few	TGTGCCAGCAGACGGACTAGCGGGAGGGAGTCGCTGTTTTTT	CASRRTSGRESLFF
TRBV10-2	TRBJ2-5	TRBD2	NA	TGCGCCAGCAGTGAGTCGACCAGCGGGGCTCAAGAGACCCAGTACTTC	CASSESTSGAQETQYF
TRBV29-1	TRBJ1-5	NA	NA	TGCAGCGTTGAAGTGGGTGAGGGAGGGAATCAGCCCCAGCATTTT	CSVEVGEGGNQPQHF
TRBV7-3	TRBJ1-4	NA	NA	TGTGCCAGCAGCTGGGCAGGGTCGGATGAAAAACTGTTTTTT	CASSWAGSDEKLFF
TRBV10-3	TRBJ1-2	TRBD1	many	TGTGCCATCAGTGAGTTGAGACAGGGTCGGCGAGGTGGCTACACCTTC	CAISELRQGRRGGYTF
TRBV7-9	TRBJ2-5	NA	NA	TGTGCCAGCAGCTTATTACTGGGGGAGACCCAGTACTTC	CASSLLLGETQYF
TRBV10-3	TRBJ2-7	TRBD2	NA	TGTGCCATCAGCCCCGGACTAGCGGGGCACTACGAGCAGTACTTC	CAISPGLAGHYEQYF
TRBV5-1	TRBJ2-7	TRBD2	NA	TGCGCCAGCAGCGTTGAAGGGCCGGGGGGCGAGCAGTACTTC	CASSVEGPGGEQYF
TRBV7-9	TRBJ1-1	NA	few	TGTGCCAGCAGCTTGGTCGGCAAATTGGGGGTTAATGAAGCTTTCTTT	CASSLVGKLGVNEAFF
TRBV7-9	TRBJ1-3	NA	few	TGTGCCTGTAAAAGGGGCGGAAACACCATATATTTT	CACKRGGNTIYF
TRBV29-1	TRBJ1-1	NA	NA	TGCAGCGTTGAAAATTGGGCGGGGGGCACTGAAGCTTTCTTT	CSVENWAGGTEAFF
TRBV6-1	TRBJ2-7	NA	few	TGTGCCAGCAGCGCCACCCTCACTCGGGAGGAGCAGTACTTC	CASSATLTREEQYF
TRBV10-1	TRBJ2-5	NA	NA	TGCGCCAGCACTCGAGGCAGTGAAGCTCAATACCAAGAGACCCAGTACTTC	CASTRGSEAQYQETQYF
TRBV7-9	TRBJ2-5	NA	NA	TGTGCCAGCAGCATCGCGGGATCAGAGACCCAGTACTTC	CASSIAGSETQYF
TRBV20-1	TRBJ2-5	NA	few	TGCAGTGTCCGCTCTCCTTCCCCGTACCAAGAGACCCAGTACTTC	CSVRSPSPYQETQYF
TRBV19	TRBJ2-2	NA	NA	TGTGCCAGTAGTAGGGACATCGGGACCGGGGAGCTGTTTTTT	CASSRDIGTGELFF
TRBV5-8	TRBJ2-7	NA	many	TGTGCCAGCAGCTCGCGTCCGGGTGGGGACGAGCAGTACTTC	CASSSRPGGDEQYF
TRBV19	TRBJ1-5	NA	NA	TGTGCCAGTAGTATCCCCGGATTCAATCAGCCCCAGCATTTT	CASSIPGFNQPQHF